Listed here is a single T cell receptor beta chain. Its antigen remains unknown. The data were taken from a study of T-cell memory formation after mild COVID-19. Study-wide findings and caveats: Mostly located in CM and EM were contracting CD4+ clones, with contracting CD8+ clones located in EMRA.

TCRdb independently ran MiXCR on the 5' RACE reads; one entry per CDR3 protein. In the table there are hundreds of thousands of distinct CDR3 sequences, 15% of which are singletons. The sequencing sample was made of PBMCs or a T cell subset sorted from them (not recorded which). The sequence came from an adult woman who had mild COVID-19 (a few samples of this study predate the infection). Cell type and time point are not known.

In DNA form, the CDR3 reads TGTGCCAGTACCGGGACAGGGGATTACGAGCAGTACTTC. Encoded protein: CASTGTGDYEQYF. The rearrangement joins TRBV10-3 to TRBJ2-7; 10 bases map to TRBD1. This CDR3 spans 13 amino acids. V lost 10 bases, J lost 4 bases, and 7 bases stayed unmatched. Germline V gene data show CDR1 as ENHRY and CDR2 as SYGVKD.